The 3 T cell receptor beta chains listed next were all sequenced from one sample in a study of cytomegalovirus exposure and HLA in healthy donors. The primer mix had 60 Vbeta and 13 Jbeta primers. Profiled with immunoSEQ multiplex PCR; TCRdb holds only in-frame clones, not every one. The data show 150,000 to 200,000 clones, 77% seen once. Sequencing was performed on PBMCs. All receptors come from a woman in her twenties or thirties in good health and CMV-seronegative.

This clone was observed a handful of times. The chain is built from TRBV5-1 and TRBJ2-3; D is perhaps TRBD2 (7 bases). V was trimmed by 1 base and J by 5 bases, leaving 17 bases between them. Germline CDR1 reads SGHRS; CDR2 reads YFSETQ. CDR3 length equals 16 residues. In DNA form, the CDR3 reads TGCGCCAGCAGCTTGAGGCGGGGGCGGTTTATAGATACGCAGTATTTT. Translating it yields CASSLRRGRFIDTQYF. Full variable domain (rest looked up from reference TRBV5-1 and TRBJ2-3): KAGVTQTPRYLIKTRGQQVTLSCSPISGHRSVSWYQQTPGQGLQFLFEYFSETQRNKGNFPGRFSGRQFSNSRSEMNVSTLELGDSALYLCASSLRRGRFIDTQYFGPGTRLTVL.

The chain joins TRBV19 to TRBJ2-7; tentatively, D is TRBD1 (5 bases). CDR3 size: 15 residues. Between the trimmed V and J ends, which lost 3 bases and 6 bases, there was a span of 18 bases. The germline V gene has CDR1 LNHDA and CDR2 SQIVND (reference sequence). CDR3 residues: CASSIRLTAGPEQYF. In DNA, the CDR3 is TGTGCCAGTAGTATTAGGTTGACAGCAGGGCCCGAGCAGTACTTC.

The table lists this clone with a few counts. CDR3 DNA sequence: TGCGCCAGCAGCTTACAAAGACAGGGAAAAGACACTGAAGCTTTCTTT. Its translation: CASSLQRQGKDTEAFF. The chain is built from TRBV5-1 and TRBJ1-1; 7 nucleotides line up with TRBD1. CDR3 length: 16 residues. CDR1 and CDR2 (germline): SGHRS, YFSETQ. With V trimmed by 2 bases and J by 3 bases, 10 bases remained unmatched.